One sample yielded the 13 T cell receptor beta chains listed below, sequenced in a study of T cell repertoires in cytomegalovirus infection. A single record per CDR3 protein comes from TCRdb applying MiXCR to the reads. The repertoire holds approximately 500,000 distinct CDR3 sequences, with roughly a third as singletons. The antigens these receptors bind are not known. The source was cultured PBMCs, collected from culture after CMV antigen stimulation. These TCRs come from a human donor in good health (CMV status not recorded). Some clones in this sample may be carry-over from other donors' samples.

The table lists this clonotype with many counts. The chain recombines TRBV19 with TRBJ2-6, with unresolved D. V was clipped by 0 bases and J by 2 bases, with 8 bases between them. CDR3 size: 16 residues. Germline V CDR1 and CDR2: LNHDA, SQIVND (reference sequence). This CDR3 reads CASSIDSSTGANVLTF. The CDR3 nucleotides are TGTGCCAGTAGTATAGACAGTTCGACTGGGGCCAACGTCCTGACTTTC.

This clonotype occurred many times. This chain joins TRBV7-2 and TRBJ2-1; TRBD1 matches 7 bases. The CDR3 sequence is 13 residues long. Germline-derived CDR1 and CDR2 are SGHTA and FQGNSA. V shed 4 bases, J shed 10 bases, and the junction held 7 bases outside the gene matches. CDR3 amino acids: CASSSLLGGEQFF. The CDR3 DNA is TGTGCCAGCAGCTCCCTCCTAGGGGGCGAGCAGTTCTTC.

For the CDR3, the DNA is TGTGCCAGCAGTGCAACCGGGACAGGGGCCCGAGAGACCCAGTACTTC. It encodes CASSATGTGARETQYF. V and J are TRBV27 and TRBJ2-5; 10 bases line up with TRBD1. The CDR3 is made up of 16 amino acids. With V trimmed by 5 bases and J by 4 bases, 10 bases remained unmatched. Germline lookup yields CDR1 MNHEY and CDR2 SMNVEV (reference sequence).

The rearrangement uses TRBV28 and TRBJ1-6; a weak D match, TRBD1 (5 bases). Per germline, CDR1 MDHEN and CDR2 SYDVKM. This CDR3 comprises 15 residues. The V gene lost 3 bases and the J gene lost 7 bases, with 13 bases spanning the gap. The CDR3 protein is CASSFGQGRNSPLHF. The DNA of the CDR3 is TGTGCCAGCAGTTTCGGGCAGGGAAGAAATTCACCCCTCCACTTT.

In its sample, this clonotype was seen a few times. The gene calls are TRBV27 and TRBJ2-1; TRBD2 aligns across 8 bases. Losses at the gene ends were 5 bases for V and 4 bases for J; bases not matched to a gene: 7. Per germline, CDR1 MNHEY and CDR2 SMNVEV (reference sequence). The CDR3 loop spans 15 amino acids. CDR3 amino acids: CASSQTSDSYNEQFF. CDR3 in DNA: TGTGCCAGCAGTCAGACTAGCGATTCTTACAATGAGCAGTTCTTC.

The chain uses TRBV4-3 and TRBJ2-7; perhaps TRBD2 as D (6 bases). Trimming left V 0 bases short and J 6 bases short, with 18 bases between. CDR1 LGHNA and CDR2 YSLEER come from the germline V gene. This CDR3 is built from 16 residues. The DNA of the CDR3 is TGCGCCAGCAGCCAAGAGATGGGACTCCAAGCCGGCGAGCAGTACTTC. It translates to CASSQEMGLQAGEQYF.

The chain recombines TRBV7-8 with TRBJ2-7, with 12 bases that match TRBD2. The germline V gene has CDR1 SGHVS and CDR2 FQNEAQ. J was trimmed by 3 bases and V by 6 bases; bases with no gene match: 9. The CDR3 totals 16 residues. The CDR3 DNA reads TGTGCCAGCAGATTATGTCTACTAGCGGGAGGCTACGAGCAGTACGTC. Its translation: CASRLCLLAGGYEQYV.

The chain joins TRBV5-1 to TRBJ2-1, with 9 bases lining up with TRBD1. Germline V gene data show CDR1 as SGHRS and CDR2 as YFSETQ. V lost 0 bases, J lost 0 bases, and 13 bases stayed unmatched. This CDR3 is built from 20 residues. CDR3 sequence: CASSLDRDRDPRSSYNEQFF. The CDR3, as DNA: TGCGCCAGCAGCTTGGACCGGGACAGGGACCCCCGTAGCTCCTACAATGAGCAGTTCTTC.

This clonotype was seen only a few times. The CDR3 DNA is TGTGCCAGCAGCACCAATGGCAGGAACTATGGCTACACCTTC. The encoded protein is CASSTNGRNYGYTF. V usage is TRBV7-2 and J usage is TRBJ1-2; D is ambiguous. V was pared by 5 bases and J by 2 bases, with 12 bases between. CDR3 length: 14 residues. Germline-derived CDR1 and CDR2 are SGHTA and FQGNSA.

The CDR3: CSVGHSYGYTF. CDR3 nucleotide sequence: TGCAGTGTTGGGCACAGTTACGGCTACACCTTC. The rearrangement uses TRBV20-1 and TRBJ1-2; D is undetermined. The CDR3 has 11 amino acids. The germline V gene has CDR1 DFQATT and CDR2 SNEGSKA (reference sequence). Trimming removed 7 bases at V and 8 bases at J, with 14 bases between.

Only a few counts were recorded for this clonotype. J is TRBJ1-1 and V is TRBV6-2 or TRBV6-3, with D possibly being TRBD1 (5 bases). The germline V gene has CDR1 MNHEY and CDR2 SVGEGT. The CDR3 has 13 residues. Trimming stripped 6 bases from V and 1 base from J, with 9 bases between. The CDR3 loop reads CASRWDRNTEAFF. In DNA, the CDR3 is TGTGCCAGCAGGTGGGACCGGAACACTGAAGCTTTCTTT.

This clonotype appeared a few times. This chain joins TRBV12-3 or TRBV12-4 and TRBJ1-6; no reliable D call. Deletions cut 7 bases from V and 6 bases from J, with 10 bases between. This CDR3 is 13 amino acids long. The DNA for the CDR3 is TGTGCCAGCAACTACGGGTTTAATTCACCCCTCCACTTT. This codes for CASNYGFNSPLHF.

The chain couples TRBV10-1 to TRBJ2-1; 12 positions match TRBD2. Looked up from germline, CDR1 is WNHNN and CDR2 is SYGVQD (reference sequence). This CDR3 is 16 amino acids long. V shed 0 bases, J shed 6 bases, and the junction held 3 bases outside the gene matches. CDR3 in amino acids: CASSESLAGGLNEQFF. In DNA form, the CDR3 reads TGCGCCAGCAGTGAGTCACTAGCGGGAGGCCTCAATGAGCAGTTCTTC.